The following is a TCR beta chain sequence with its context. As handled by the study authors: Reference gene primer amplification gave estimated nucleated cell counts. Assay: immunoSEQ multiplex PCR; the TCRdb copy retains only in-frame clones and omits some. That table supplies the V and J calls and clone size; D and trimming were determined from the DNA. The table shows some 270,000 clones, with about 80% occurring only once. The data were taken from a study of blood T cell repertoires in COVID-19. Germline-derived CDR1 and CDR2 are KGHSH and LQKENI. V was clipped by 2 bases and J by 7 bases, with 18 bases between them. CDR3 length equals 16 residues.

The sequence derives from a man over 45 who had recovered from COVID-19. The V call is TRBV18, the J call TRBJ1-5, with D perhaps matching TRBD1 (5 bases). What was sequenced was PBMCs or T cells enriched from blood (not recorded which). CDR3 sequence reads: CASSPFGGRVGQPQHF. CDR3 nucleotides: TGTGCCAGCTCACCATTCGGGGGTCGGGTGGGACAGCCCCAGCATTTT.